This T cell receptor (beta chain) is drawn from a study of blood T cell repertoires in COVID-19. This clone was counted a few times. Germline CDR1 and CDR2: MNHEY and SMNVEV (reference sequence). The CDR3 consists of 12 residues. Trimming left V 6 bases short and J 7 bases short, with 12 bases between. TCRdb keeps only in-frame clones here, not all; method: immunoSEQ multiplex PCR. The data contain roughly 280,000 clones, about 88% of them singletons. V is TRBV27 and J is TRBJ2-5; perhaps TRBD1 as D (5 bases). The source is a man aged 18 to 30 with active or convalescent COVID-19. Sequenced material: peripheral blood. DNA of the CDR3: TGTGCCAGCAGCACAGGCTCAGGGACCCAGTACTTC. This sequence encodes CASSTGSGTQYF.